This TCR beta chain was sequenced for a study of immune cell composition in non-small cell lung cancer. Study background: Most cases were lung adenocarcinoma or squamous cell carcinoma. Study outcomes and limitations: Smoking pack-years did not significantly correlate with tumour TCR-beta clonality. Tumour-reactive clones were not shown to match dominant in vivo tumour clones.

Frozen unsorted single-cell suspensions supplied the genomic DNA. Produced via immunoSEQ multiplex PCR; TCRdb's table is partial and in-frame only. The table lists 9,000 to 10,000 clones, 65% to 80% of them singletons. Concerning this clone: Its antigen is unknown.

Trimming cost V 3 bases and J 1 base, with 9 bases left between them. CDR1 and CDR2 from the germline V gene are WSHSY and SAAADI. The CDR3 is 15 amino acids. This TCR derives from a human donor with non-small cell lung cancer. The chain is built from TRBV10-2 and TRBJ2-2; D tentatively reads TRBD1 or TRBD2 (6 bases each). Sequenced sample: lung tumor tissue. CDR3 amino acids: CASSDGGWNTGELFF. The CDR3 region has the DNA TGCGCCAGCAGTGACGGGGGCTGGAACACCGGGGAGCTGTTTTTT.